These 14 T cell receptor beta chains were sequenced from one sample in a study of blood T cell repertoires in COVID-19. Profiled with immunoSEQ multiplex PCR; TCRdb holds only in-frame clones, not every one. The sample includes 55,000 to 65,000 clones, about 81% of them seen just once. Material: peripheral blood. The receptors derive from a man aged 60-69 years with COVID-19, enrolled during active disease.

This rearrangement joins TRBV6-2 or TRBV6-3 to TRBJ2-2; 7 nucleotides match TRBD1. The V gene's germline CDR1 is MNHEY and CDR2 SVGEGT. There are 14 residues in the CDR3. V dropped 5 bases and J dropped 6; count of bases not matched to a gene: 6. The CDR3 loop is CASSGQGVPGELFF. The CDR3 DNA sequence: TGTGCCAGCAGTGGCCAGGGGGTCCCCGGGGAGCTGTTTTTT.

The chain joins TRBV12-3 or TRBV12-4 to TRBJ2-7, with TRBD2 identical over 7 bases. The CDR3 is 13 amino acids. Losses at the gene ends were 6 bases for V and 2 bases for J; bases not matched to a gene: 4. The CDR3 is CASSRLAAYEQYF. The DNA of the CDR3 is TGTGCCAGCAGCAGGCTAGCGGCCTACGAGCAGTACTTC.

The rearrangement uses TRBV7-6 and TRBJ2-7; TRBD2 matches at 14 bases. V was clipped by 5 bases and J by 6 bases; unmatched bases: 6. Germline V lookup: CDR1 SGHVS, CDR2 FNYEAQ. The CDR3 totals 15 residues. CDR3 loop: CASSLGLAGAFEQYF. The CDR3 nucleotides read TGTGCCAGCAGCCTGGGACTAGCGGGAGCCTTCGAGCAGTACTTC.

The chain has TRBV7-9 and TRBJ2-1; weak D call: TRBD2 (7 bases). V shed 5 bases and J shed 4 bases, with 27 bases lying between them. The CDR3 totals 19 residues. The germline V gene encodes CDR1 SEHNR and CDR2 FQNEAQ (reference sequence). The CDR3 nucleotides are TGTGCCAGCAGCCCCGCGCTCGTTGGGGGGGCGCCTACGTACAATGAGCAGTTCTTC. Encoded protein: CASSPALVGGAPTYNEQFF.

The chain combines TRBV9 with TRBJ1-3; D might be TRBD1 (5 bases). CDR3 size: 12 residues. Trimming removed 5 bases from V and 4 bases from J, with 7 bases in between. Germline CDR1 is SGDLS and CDR2 is YYNGEE. CDR3 amino acids: CASSNRGNTIYF. CDR3 nucleotides: TGTGCCAGCAGTAACAGGGGAAACACCATATATTTT.

CDR3 amino acids: CASSLTSGGAQETQYF. CDR3 in DNA: TGTGCCAGCAGCTTGACTAGCGGGGGGGCCCAAGAGACCCAGTACTTC. V gene TRBV5-6 combines with J gene TRBJ2-5, with 13 bases that match TRBD2. V lost 1 base to trimming and J lost 1 base; unmatched junction nucleotides: 1. The CDR3 sequence is 16 residues long. The germline V gene encodes CDR1 SGHDT and CDR2 YYEEEE.

The V gene is TRBV7-2, the J gene TRBJ1-4; TRBD1 matches at 9 bases. The germline V gene has CDR1 SGHTA and CDR2 FQGNSA. This CDR3 has 14 residues. V shed 4 bases, J shed 8 bases, and the junction held 5 bases outside the gene matches. As DNA, the CDR3 is TGTGCCAGCAGCTGGCGACAGGGGGAGGAAAAACTGTTTTTT. Its translation is CASSWRQGEEKLFF.

This chain uses TRBV7-3 with TRBJ2-7; TRBD2 might be the D (5 bases). Trimming left V 2 bases short and J 8 bases short, with 13 bases between. Germline CDR1 is SGHTA and CDR2 is FQGTGA. This CDR3 has 13 amino acids. Written as DNA, the CDR3 is TGTGCCAGCAGCTTACGTAAGGGAGACCAGCAGTACTTC. Residues: CASSLRKGDQQYF.

This sequence joins TRBV18 and TRBJ1-3; D gene ambiguous. The V end lost 6 bases, the J end lost 2 bases, and 8 bases lay between the germline ends. Per germline, CDR1 KGHSH and CDR2 LQKENI. This CDR3 comprises 13 residues. In DNA, the CDR3 is TGTGCCAGCTCCGCAGGCACTGGAAACACCATATATTTT. Protein sequence: CASSAGTGNTIYF.

The rearrangement links TRBV5-1 to TRBJ2-2; TRBD2 matches 14 bases. CDR3 length equals 15 residues. Unmatched junction bases numbered 2, after V lost 5 bases and J lost 5 bases. CDR1 is SGHRS, CDR2 YFSETQ, per germline. CDR3 residues: CASSGTSGGTGELFF. The CDR3, as DNA: TGCGCCAGCAGTGGGACTAGCGGGGGAACCGGGGAGCTGTTTTTT.

The rearrangement joins TRBV6-2 or TRBV6-3 to TRBJ2-1; 9 bases agree with TRBD2. The CDR3 contains 18 residues. The germline V gene has CDR1 MNHEY and CDR2 SVGEGT. V was pared by 5 bases and J by 7 bases, with 18 bases of the junction left unmatched. The CDR3 nucleotides are TGTGCCAGCAGTCCCGAATCAGCCCTAGCGGGATTGTGGAATGAGCAGTTCTTC. It codes for CASSPESALAGLWNEQFF.

The chain combines TRBV6-5 with TRBJ2-7, with D hard to call. The ends were cut back, 5 bases at V and 3 bases at J, with 11 bases in the middle. Germline V gene data show CDR1 as MNHEY and CDR2 as SVGAGI. The CDR3 has 13 residues. The DNA for the CDR3 is TGTGCCAGCAGTACCAGGATCGACTACGAGCAGTACTTC. Translation gives CASSTRIDYEQYF.

The rearrangement joins TRBV11-2 to TRBJ1-3, with a tentative D call TRBD1 (6 bases). Trimming removed 5 bases from V and 0 bases from J, with 14 bases in between. The CDR3 covers 16 residues. In germline, CDR1 is SGHAT, CDR2 FQNNGV. The DNA for the CDR3 is TGTGCCAGCAGCACAGGGATGGGCCTCTCTGGAAACACCATATATTTT. This sequence encodes CASSTGMGLSGNTIYF.

The rearrangement uses TRBV19 and TRBJ1-1; 7 bases map to TRBD1. Germline CDR1 and CDR2: LNHDA and SQIVND (reference sequence). Trimming took 3 bases from V and 1 from J; bases not matched to a gene: 8. The CDR3 spans 16 residues. Here the CDR3 DNA reads TGTGCCAGTAGTATTCGGGACAGCCTGGAGAACACTGAAGCTTTCTTT. Its protein product is CASSIRDSLENTEAFF.